The 2 T cell receptor beta chains below come from one sample, sequenced in a study of blood T cell repertoires in COVID-19. Assay: immunoSEQ multiplex PCR; the TCRdb copy retains only in-frame clones and omits some. The top ten hold roughly 12% of the sample, which has roughly 440,000 clones, approximately 88% seen once. The sequenced material came from peripheral blood. Receptors were obtained from a woman between 45 and 60 years old with COVID-19, enrolled during active disease.

The chain links TRBV29-1 to TRBJ2-2, with 9 bases identical to TRBD1. V trimming: 7 bases; J trimming: 1 base; junction bases outside the gene matches: 4. The CDR3 contains 14 residues. The germline CDR1 and CDR2 sequences are SQVTM and ANQGSEA. The CDR3 loop is CSGRGQGNTGELFF. The CDR3 bases are TGCAGCGGTCGGGGACAGGGGAACACCGGGGAGCTGTTTTTT.

The chain links TRBV6-5 to TRBJ2-5; D is uncertain. The V and J ends lost 7 bases and 4 bases respectively, with 10 bases between them. The CDR3 length is 12 residues. From germline, CDR1 is MNHEY and CDR2 SVGAGI. CDR3: CASTPLGETQYF. The CDR3 DNA is TGTGCCAGCACCCCTCTAGGAGAGACCCAGTACTTC.